This TCR beta chain appears in the sequencing data of a study of T-cell memory formation after mild COVID-19. Across the study: TCR clustering was largely donor specific.

TCRdb independently ran MiXCR on the 5' RACE reads; one entry per CDR3 protein. The table shows 550,000 to 700,000 distinct CDR3 sequences, with under 20% occurring only once. General study results and limits: The study found balanced CD4/CD8 in clones contracting day 15 to 85 and a CD4+ lean in later expanders. Cross-reactive memory apparently joined, as some responding clones appeared in pre-infection memory.

This clonotype was detected a few times. Its target is not known. The source is an adult woman who had mild COVID-19 (a few samples of this study predate the infection). Cell type and time point are not known. The source material was PBMCs or a T cell subset sorted from them (not recorded which).

The CDR3 loop is CASSQYRGFSYEQYF. The CDR3 DNA reads TGTGCCAGCAGCCAATACAGGGGGTTCTCCTACGAGCAGTACTTC. The chain has TRBV3-1 and TRBJ2-7; 8 bases agree with TRBD1. CDR3 length equals 15 residues. In germline, CDR1 is LGHDT, CDR2 YNNKEL (reference sequence). V was clipped by 2 bases and J by 0 bases; unmatched bases: 3.